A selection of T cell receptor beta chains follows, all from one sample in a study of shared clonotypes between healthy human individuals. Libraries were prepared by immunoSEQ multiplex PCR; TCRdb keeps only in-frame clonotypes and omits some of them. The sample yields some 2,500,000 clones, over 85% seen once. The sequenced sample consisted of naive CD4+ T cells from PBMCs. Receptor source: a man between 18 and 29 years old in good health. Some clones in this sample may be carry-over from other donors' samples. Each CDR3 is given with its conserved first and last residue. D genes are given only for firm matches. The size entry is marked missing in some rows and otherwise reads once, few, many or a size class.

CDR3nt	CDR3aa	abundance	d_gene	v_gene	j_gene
TGCGCCAGCAGCGTGGGGACAGCGGACTACACTGAAGCTTTCTTT	CASSVGTADYTEAFF	NA	TRBD1	TRBV5-1	TRBJ1-1
TGTGCCACCAGCAGGCAGGCCCTCTACGAGCAGTACTTC	CATSRQALYEQYF	NA	NA	TRBV15	TRBJ2-7
TGTGCCAGCAGTTACTCTTGGAATGAGCAGTTCTTC	CASSYSWNEQFF	NA	NA	TRBV6-6	TRBJ2-1
TGTGCCAGCAGCCTCCTAGCGGGAATCTCCTACAATGAGCAGTTCTTC	CASSLLAGISYNEQFF	once	TRBD2	TRBV14	TRBJ2-1
TGTGCCAGCAGCTCTAGCGTTAATGTGGACGAGCAGTACTTC	CASSSSVNVDEQYF	NA	NA	TRBV13	TRBJ2-7
TGCGCCAGCAGCCAGGCCGGGACTAGTGTCGTTCCCCCGCAGTATTTT	CASSQAGTSVVPPQYF	NA	TRBD2	TRBV4-1	TRBJ2-3
TGTGCCAGCTCACCAAATCGTGGAAACACCATATATTTT	CASSPNRGNTIYF	once	NA	TRBV18	TRBJ1-3
TGTGCCAGTAGTACCCGATCACAGGGAGGAAAACTGTTTTTT	CASSTRSQGGKLFF	NA	NA	TRBV19	TRBJ1-4
TGTGCCAGCAGCAGTGGGACAGTGCACTATGACAACACCATATATTTT	CASSSGTVHYDNTIYF	NA	TRBD1	TRBV9	TRBJ1-3
TGTGCCAGCAGCATGGCCGCCACAGATACGCAGTATTTT	CASSMAATDTQYF	NA	NA	TRBV7-2	TRBJ2-3
TGTGCCAGCAGTGCCCGCGGGGGCGAAACGTTCTTC	CASSARGGETFF	NA	NA	TRBV2	TRBJ2-1
TGTGCCAGCAGCTTAGAACAGGGCGGAAAACTGTTTTTT	CASSLEQGGKLFF	NA	NA	TRBV7-9	TRBJ1-4